Following are 2 T cell receptor beta chains from one sample sequenced in a study of T cells expressing NK-cell markers. Reprocessing the 5' RACE reads, TCRdb reports a single entry for every CDR3 protein and omits DNA. This sample's table has 350,000 to 500,000 distinct CDR3 sequences. Sequenced material: blood T cells: a sorted CD56 or NKG2C T cell subset, CD4+ or CD8+ T cells, or bulk PBMC T cells (not recorded which). Receptors originate from a woman aged 18 to 75 in good health.

The chain links TRBV7-2 to TRBJ2-1; TCRdb selects TRBD2, and the lack of DNA leaves this call unchecked. CDR1 and CDR2 (germline): SGHTA, FQGNSA. The CDR3 length is 16 residues. CDR3 loop: CASSLQPGLAGERQFF.

The chain carries TRBV6-2 or TRBV6-3 and TRBJ2-2; TCRdb selects TRBD1, and the lack of DNA leaves this call unchecked. Germline CDR1 and CDR2: MNHEY and SVGEGT. This CDR3 spans 14 amino acids. CDR3 protein: CASFQAGAHGELFF.